A selection of T cell receptor beta chains follows, all from one sample in a study of shared clonotypes between healthy human individuals. This table comes from immunoSEQ multiplex PCR, and its TCRdb copy is limited to in-frame clones, with some not included. The sample carries about 820,000 clones, over 90% recorded once. Sequencing was carried out using naive CD8+ T cells sorted from blood. Receptors were obtained from a man in his thirties or forties in good health. CDR3s include the opening cysteine and the closing phenylalanine or tryptophan. A D gene is named only where the DNA matches it firmly. Size is stated for part of the rows, as once, few or many counts, or as a class when the clone is expanded.

>NA|TRBD2|TRBV7-9|TRBJ2-7
TGTGCCACTGAAGCAAGCGGGAGCCGGGACGAGCAGTACTTC
CATEASGSRDEQYF
>NA|NA|TRBV4-1|TRBJ2-3
TGCGCCAGCAGCCAAGATTTACAGGTCACAGATACGCAGTATTTT
CASSQDLQVTDTQYF
>NA|TRBD1|TRBV29-1|TRBJ2-1
TGCAGCGTTGAAGATAAAAGGACAGGGGGCCTAAACAATGAGCAGTTCTTC
CSVEDKRTGGLNNEQFF
>NA|NA|TRBV7-9|TRBJ2-1
TGTGCCAGCAGCTCGACAGAGCAGTTCTTC
CASSSTEQFF
>NA|NA|TRBV5-4|TRBJ2-7
TGTGCCAGCAGCCAGGAACGGGCCTACGAGCAGTACTTC
CASSQERAYEQYF
>NA|NA|TRBV7-9|TRBJ1-3
TGTGCCAGCAGCTTCTCTGGAAACACCATATATTTT
CASSFSGNTIYF
>NA|TRBD2|TRBV7-2|TRBJ2-1
TGTGCCAGCAGCTGGCCGCTAGCGGGAGACCCCCCTGAGCAGTTCTTC
CASSWPLAGDPPEQFF
>NA|NA|TRBV11-3|TRBJ1-5
TGTGCCAGCAGACAAAGGAAGAATCAGCCCCAGCATTTT
CASRQRKNQPQHF
>NA|NA|TRBV29-1|TRBJ2-5
TGCAGCGTTGTTTTTGGCCTAGGTTTCGGGGAGACCCAGTACTTC
CSVVFGLGFGETQYF
>NA|NA|TRBV2|TRBJ2-1
TGTGCCAGCAGTCCGGGAGTTAACGAGCAGTTCTTC
CASSPGVNEQFF
>NA|NA|TRBV6-1|TRBJ1-3
TGTGCCAGCAGTGATTACAGTACCCCTGGAAACACCATATATTTT
CASSDYSTPGNTIYF
>once|TRBD1|TRBV9|TRBJ2-2
TGTGCCAGCAGCCTTTACCCGGGACAGGGGAGCACCGGGGAGCTGTTTTTT
CASSLYPGQGSTGELFF
>NA|NA|TRBV7-9|TRBJ2-1
TGTGCCAGCAGCTTACGAGGATCCTACAATGAGCAGTTCTTC
CASSLRGSYNEQFF
>NA|NA|TRBV7-9|TRBJ2-7
TGTGCCAGCAGCTCGATTATGACAACCGACGAGCAGTACTTC
CASSSIMTTDEQYF
>NA|NA|TRBV18|TRBJ2-7
TGTGCCAGCTCACCATATCAGGACCCGGCCTACGAGCAGTACTTC
CASSPYQDPAYEQYF
>once|NA|TRBV5-4|TRBJ2-2
TGTGCCAGCTTTCCTGGGGACACCTACACCGGGGAGCTGTTTTTT
CASFPGDTYTGELFF
>NA|TRBD1|TRBV29-1|TRBJ1-2
TGCAGCGTGGATCGGACAGGGAGTGATGGCTACACCTTC
CSVDRTGSDGYTF
>NA|TRBD2|TRBV6-5|TRBJ2-5
TGTGCCAGCAGTCCGGGACTAGTTTTGGAGACCCAGTACTTC
CASSPGLVLETQYF
>NA|TRBD2|TRBV7-9|TRBJ2-3
TGTGCCAGCAGCTTCCTCGGCGGGAGCAGCACAGATACGCAGTATTTT
CASSFLGGSSTDTQYF
>once|NA|TRBV7-9|TRBJ1-1
TGTGCCAGCAGCCCGCCCGGAGGGGGTACTGAAGCTTTCTTT
CASSPPGGGTEAFF
>NA|NA|TRBV7-9|TRBJ2-2
TGTGCCAGCAGCCCCCCTAGGTCCGGGGAGCTGTTTTTT
CASSPPRSGELFF
>few|TRBD2|TRBV19|TRBJ2-1
TGTGCCAGTAGTATAGATGAGGGGAGGGGTCAGTTCTTC
CASSIDEGRGQFF
>once|NA|TRBV29-1|TRBJ2-7
TGCAGCGGTCAGGGAATGGACGAGCAGTACTTC
CSGQGMDEQYF
>NA|NA|TRBV2|TRBJ2-7
TGTGCCAGCAGCCAAAACGTTTTCCGGGGGGCTTACGAGCAGTACTTC
CASSQNVFRGAYEQYF
>NA|NA|TRBV28|TRBJ1-5
TGTGCCAGTCATCCGCTACAGGGATACCAGCCCCAGCATTTT
CASHPLQGYQPQHF
>NA|TRBD2|TRBV19|TRBJ2-2
TGTGCCAGTAGCACAGGACTAGCGGGTGGGGTCGGGGAGCTGTTTTTT
CASSTGLAGGVGELFF
>NA|NA|TRBV27|TRBJ2-3
TGTGCCAGCAGCCCACTGGGGTCTTTGGATACGCAGTATTTT
CASSPLGSLDTQYF
>few|TRBD1|TRBV19|TRBJ2-7
TGTGCCAGTAGCGAAGGACAGGGGAGCTACGAGCAGTACTTC
CASSEGQGSYEQYF
>NA|NA|TRBV7-2|TRBJ2-3
TGTGCCAGCAGCTTAGCTAAGCGAAGCACAGATACGCAGTATTTT
CASSLAKRSTDTQYF
>NA|NA|TRBV10-2|TRBJ1-4
TGCGCCAGCGGGGAAGGTCCAGGGCGCACTAATGAAAAACTGTTTTTT
CASGEGPGRTNEKLFF
>NA|TRBD2|TRBV5-5|TRBJ2-2
TGTGCCAGCAGCGAGCGGGGGGCCGGGGAGCTGTTTTTT
CASSERGAGELFF
>NA|NA|TRBV7-8|TRBJ2-7
TGTGCCAGCAGCCACCGGGCAGGCTACGAGCAGTACTTC
CASSHRAGYEQYF
>few|NA|TRBV19|TRBJ2-3
TGTGCCAGTAGTAGCCTTGCGGGAAACACAGATACGCAGTATTTT
CASSSLAGNTDTQYF
>NA|NA|TRBV9|TRBJ2-7
TGTGCCAGCAGCCTCCACGCTAGCTCCCACGAGCAGTACTTC
CASSLHASSHEQYF